This entry concerns a single T cell receptor beta chain. TCRdb's table, derived via immunoSEQ multiplex PCR, lists solely in-frame clones and lacks some. The profile shows about 250,000 clones, 85% to 90% of them singletons. These data originate in a study of blood T cell repertoires in COVID-19. This TCR came from a man aged 40-49 years who had recovered from COVID-19. The sequencing sample was made of PBMCs or T cells enriched from blood (not recorded which).

The CDR3 here is CASSLKSGQQAYEQYF. CDR3 nucleotides: TGCGCCAGCAGCTTAAAATCAGGTCAGCAGGCCTACGAGCAGTACTTC. The rearrangement links TRBV5-1 to TRBJ2-7; D is undetermined. The CDR3 is 16 residues long. V shed 2 bases and J shed 2 bases, with 17 bases lying between them. The germline CDR1 and CDR2 sequences are SGHRS and YFSETQ.